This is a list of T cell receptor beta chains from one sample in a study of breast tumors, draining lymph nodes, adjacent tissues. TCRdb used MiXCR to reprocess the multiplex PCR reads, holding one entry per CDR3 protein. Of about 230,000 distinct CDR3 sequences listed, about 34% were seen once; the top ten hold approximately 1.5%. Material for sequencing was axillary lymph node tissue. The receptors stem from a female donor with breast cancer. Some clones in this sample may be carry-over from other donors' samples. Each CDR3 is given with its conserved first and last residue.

CDR3 protein: CASSARNSGRAGATDTQYF
J gene: TRBJ2-3
V gene: TRBV9

CDR3 protein: CASSRDRGNLNYGYTF
J gene: TRBJ1-2
V gene: TRBV2

CDR3 protein: CAWSVLAGIQTQYF
J gene: TRBJ2-5
V gene: TRBV30

CDR3 protein: CASSLGPNSPLHF
J gene: TRBJ1-6
V gene: TRBV5-5

CDR3 protein: CAGSEVNGREAFF
J gene: TRBJ1-1
V gene: TRBV6-1

CDR3 protein: CASSVLGNQPQHF
J gene: TRBJ1-5
V gene: TRBV6-1

CDR3 protein: CASSESGTSGYNEQFF
J gene: TRBJ2-1
V gene: TRBV10-1

CDR3 protein: CASSLYLARSYEQYF
J gene: TRBJ2-7
V gene: TRBV7-2

CDR3 protein: CASSVPTSGRTYNEQFF
J gene: TRBJ2-1
V gene: TRBV9

CDR3 protein: CSARDSSVDRGEQYF
J gene: TRBJ2-7
V gene: TRBV20-1

CDR3 protein: CASSELAGVLVNEQFF
J gene: TRBJ2-1
V gene: TRBV2

CDR3 protein: CSARDQGDSSPLHF
J gene: TRBJ1-6
V gene: TRBV20-1

CDR3 protein: CASSTPARPADTQYF
J gene: TRBJ2-3
V gene: TRBV13

CDR3 protein: CSVGDSVNQPQHF
J gene: TRBJ1-5
V gene: TRBV29-1

CDR3 protein: CASSKALLAGFYEQYF
J gene: TRBJ2-7
V gene: TRBV7-9

CDR3 protein: CASRQQGSGEQFF
J gene: TRBJ2-1
V gene: TRBV7-9

CDR3 protein: CSVQGSSYGYTF
J gene: TRBJ1-2
V gene: TRBV29-1

CDR3 protein: CASSLELAGEEQYF
J gene: TRBJ2-7
V gene: TRBV5-4

CDR3 protein: CASRHPGQGYEQYF
J gene: TRBJ2-7
V gene: TRBV7-2

CDR3 protein: CASSIHGGTFNQPQHF
J gene: TRBJ1-5
V gene: TRBV19

CDR3 protein: CAISVGQKSYEQYF
J gene: TRBJ2-7
V gene: TRBV10-3

CDR3 protein: CAWSVLGNYGYTF
J gene: TRBJ1-2
V gene: TRBV30

CDR3 protein: CATSQGRGRTEAFF
J gene: TRBJ1-1
V gene: TRBV24-1

CDR3 protein: CASRTGANVLTF
J gene: TRBJ2-6
V gene: TRBV28